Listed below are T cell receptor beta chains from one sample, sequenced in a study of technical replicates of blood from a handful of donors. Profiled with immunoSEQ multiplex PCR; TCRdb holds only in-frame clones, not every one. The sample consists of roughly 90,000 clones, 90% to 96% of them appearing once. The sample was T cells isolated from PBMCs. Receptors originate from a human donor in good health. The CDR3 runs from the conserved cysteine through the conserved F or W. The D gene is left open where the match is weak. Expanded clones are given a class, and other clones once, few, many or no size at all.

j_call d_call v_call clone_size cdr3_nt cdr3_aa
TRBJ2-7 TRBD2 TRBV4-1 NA TGCGCCAGCAGCCAAGAAGTTTTACTAGCGGGGCCCTACGAGCAGTACTTC CASSQEVLLAGPYEQYF
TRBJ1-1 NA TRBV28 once TGTGCCAGCAGTCCGACAGGACCACCAGCTTTCTTT CASSPTGPPAFF
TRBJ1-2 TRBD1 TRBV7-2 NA TGTGCCAGCGGCCAATATCAGGGGGCGCGGGGCTACACCTTC CASGQYQGARGYTF
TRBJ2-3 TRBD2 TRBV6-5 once TGTGCCAGCAGCCTAAGCGGGAGGGTGGGAGATACGCAGTATTTT CASSLSGRVGDTQYF
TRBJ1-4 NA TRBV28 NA TGTGCCAGCAGTTTAGGGGGGGGTGAAAAACTGTTTTTT CASSLGGGEKLFF
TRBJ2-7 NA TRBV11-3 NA TGTGCCAGCAGAAGTACAGGTCCCCGGTCCTACGAGCAGTACTTC CASRSTGPRSYEQYF
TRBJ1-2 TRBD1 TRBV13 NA TGTGCCAGCAGCTTAGGTACAGGGGAATTTGGCTACACCTTC CASSLGTGEFGYTF
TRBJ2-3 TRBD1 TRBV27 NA TGTGCCAGCAGTCCGGGACAGGGTATAGTGAAAGGAAATACGCAGTATTTT CASSPGQGIVKGNTQYF
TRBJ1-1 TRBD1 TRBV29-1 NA TGCAGCGTTGAACTACCGAACAGGGGGCTGAACACTGAAGCTTTCTTT CSVELPNRGLNTEAFF
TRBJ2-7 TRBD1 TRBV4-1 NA TGCGCCAGCAGCGATCCCGGGACAGGAGTTTACGAGCAGTACTTC CASSDPGTGVYEQYF
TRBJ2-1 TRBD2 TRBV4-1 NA TGCGCCAGCAGCCAATCCCCCGAAGGCGGGAGAATTAATGAGCAGTTCTTC CASSQSPEGGRINEQFF
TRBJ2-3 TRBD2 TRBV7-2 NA TGTGCCAGCAGCCGTAGCGGGATAAGAACAGATACGCAGTATTTT CASSRSGIRTDTQYF
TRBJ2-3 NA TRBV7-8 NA TGTGCCAGCAGCTTAGTGGCAGGGTCTAGCACAGATACGCAGTATTTT CASSLVAGSSTDTQYF
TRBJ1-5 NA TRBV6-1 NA TGTGCCAGCAGCCTCGAACAGGGTTATCAGCCCCAGCATTTT CASSLEQGYQPQHF
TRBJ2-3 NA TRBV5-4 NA TGTGCCAGCAGTCTCCTTAGCGGAAACGGATATACGGATACGCAGTATTTT CASSLLSGNGYTDTQYF
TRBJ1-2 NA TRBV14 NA TGTGCCAGCAGCAGAAACAGGGAGGGCTACACCTTC CASSRNREGYTF
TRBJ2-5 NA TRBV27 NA TGTGCCAGCAGTAAACAGGAAACCCAAGAGACCCAGTACTTC CASSKQETQETQYF
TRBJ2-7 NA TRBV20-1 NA TGCAGTGCTCGAGGAGCGAGCGAGCAGTACTTC CSARGASEQYF
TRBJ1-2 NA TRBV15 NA TGTGCCACCAGCAGAGATTTAAGGAGAGACAACTATGGCTACACCTTC CATSRDLRRDNYGYTF
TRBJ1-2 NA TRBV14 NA TGTGCCAGCAGCCAAGGCCCCAGGGGCCGGTATGGCTACACCTTC CASSQGPRGRYGYTF
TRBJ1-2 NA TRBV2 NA TGTGCCAGCAGTGAGCAGGGTACCTATGGCTACACCTTC CASSEQGTYGYTF
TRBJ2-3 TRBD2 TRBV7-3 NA TGTGCCAGCAGCTTCTCGACTAGCGTGACAGATACGCAGTATTTT CASSFSTSVTDTQYF
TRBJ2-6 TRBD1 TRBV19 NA TGTGCCAGTAGTATAATCCGGGACAGGGGAATCTCTGGGGCCAACGTCCTGACTTTC CASSIIRDRGISGANVLTF